This is a list of T cell receptor beta chains from one sample in a study of OX40 agonist ivuxolimab in advanced cancers. The table came from immunoSEQ multiplex PCR; TCRdb's copy has only in-frame clones and leaves some out. This table holds tens of thousands of clones, around 93% found once. This specimen consisted of CD4+ or CD8+ T cells sorted from blood, obtained in a trial of the OX40 agonist ivuxolimab. Receptor source: an adult with an advanced solid tumor such as melanoma, head and neck, liver or kidney cancer. Each CDR3 is given with its conserved first and last residue. The D gene is left open where the match is weak. Clone size is given for some rows only: seen once, a few or many times, or a class if the clone is expanded.

TRBD2 | TRBJ2-1 | TRBV7-2 | - | CASSLVGTSGGYNEQFF | TGTGCCAGCAGCTTAGTAGGGACTAGCGGGGGGTACAATGAGCAGTTCTTC
- | TRBJ2-3 | TRBV30 | - | CAWSSPLVRTDTQYF | TGTGCCTGGAGTTCTCCACTAGTTCGCACAGATACGCAGTATTTT
- | TRBJ1-6 | TRBV5-1 | - | CASSLETGPSYISPLHF | TGCGCCAGCAGCTTGGAAACAGGGCCCTCCTATATTTCACCCCTCCACTTT
- | TRBJ2-1 | TRBV9 | once | CASSVVLGNEQFF | TGTGCCAGCAGCGTTGTTTTGGGGAATGAGCAGTTCTTC
- | TRBJ2-2 | TRBV5-4 | - | CASSPVTGELFF | TGTGCCAGCAGCCCCGTCACCGGGGAGCTGTTTTTT
- | TRBJ2-1 | TRBV19 | - | CASSSRRQDEQFF | TGTGCCAGTAGTTCGCGCAGGCAGGATGAGCAGTTCTTC
- | TRBJ1-5 | TRBV6-5 | - | CASSWGSGPNQPQHF | TGTGCCAGCAGTTGGGGATCAGGGCCCAATCAGCCCCAGCATTTT
TRBD2 | TRBJ2-3 | TRBV9 | once | CASSVAASGAPNTQYF | TGTGCCAGCAGCGTAGCCGCTAGCGGGGCTCCTAATACGCAGTATTTT
TRBD2 | TRBJ2-1 | TRBV6-6 | - | CASKPVSGGDNEQFF | TGTGCCAGCAAGCCGGTCAGCGGGGGGGACAATGAGCAGTTCTTC
- | TRBJ1-1 | TRBV19 | - | CASSAPVGTGNTEAFF | TGTGCCAGTAGTGCCCCGGTCGGGACGGGGAACACTGAAGCTTTCTTT
- | TRBJ2-2 | TRBV19 | - | CASSPDGGELFF | TGTGCCAGTAGTCCCGACGGCGGGGAGCTGTTTTTT
TRBD1 | TRBJ2-1 | TRBV2 | - | CASRKTGTGQIEQFF | TGTGCCAGCAGAAAGACCGGGACAGGGCAAATTGAGCAGTTCTTC
- | TRBJ2-7 | TRBV6-1 | - | CASTKTYEQYF | TGTGCCAGCACCAAGACCTACGAGCAGTACTTC
- | TRBJ1-5 | TRBV10-1 | - | CASSESNQPQHF | TGCGCCAGCAGTGAATCGAATCAGCCCCAGCATTTT
- | TRBJ1-5 | TRBV28 | - | CATAGQPQHF | TGTGCCACCGCCGGTCAGCCCCAGCATTTT
- | TRBJ2-7 | TRBV30 | once | CAWSPGGSYEQYF | TGTGCCTGGAGTCCAGGGGGGAGCTACGAGCAGTACTTC
- | TRBJ2-3 | TRBV10-1 | - | CASIKRRGDPSTDTQYF | TGCGCCAGCATTAAGAGGAGGGGGGACCCAAGCACAGATACGCAGTATTTT
TRBD2 | TRBJ2-5 | TRBV5-1 | - | CASSGPGGQETQYF | TGCGCCAGCAGCGGCCCGGGGGGTCAAGAGACCCAGTACTTC
- | TRBJ2-1 | TRBV2 | - | CASSLEGQYNEQFF | TGTGCCAGCAGTCTTGAGGGGCAGTACAATGAGCAGTTCTTC
- | TRBJ2-7 | TRBV19 | - | CASSGRLTYEQYF | TGTGCCAGTAGTGGACGGCTGACGTACGAGCAGTACTTC
- | TRBJ1-2 | TRBV6-6 | - | CASRESGDGYGYTF | TGTGCCAGCAGAGAGTCCGGGGATGGCTATGGCTACACCTTC
- | TRBJ2-2 | TRBV5-5 | - | CASSLAGIGELFF | TGTGCCAGCAGCTTGGCCGGGATCGGGGAGCTGTTTTTT
- | TRBJ1-2 | TRBV30 | - | CAWSVRFNYGYTF | TGTGCCTGGAGTGTCAGATTTAACTATGGCTACACCTTC
- | TRBJ1-2 | TRBV7-2 | - | CASSFQQGNYGYTF | TGTGCCAGCAGCTTTCAACAGGGCAACTATGGCTACACCTTC
- | TRBJ2-3 | TRBV5-1 | - | CASRGGTLTDTQYF | TGCGCCAGCAGGGGAGGGACACTCACAGATACGCAGTATTTT
TRBD1 | TRBJ1-1 | TRBV10-3 | - | CAISELTGANTEAFF | TGTGCCATCAGTGAGTTAACAGGGGCGAACACTGAAGCTTTCTTT
- | TRBJ2-3 | TRBV7-2 | - | CASSPRGEDTQYF | TGTGCCAGCAGTCCCAGGGGAGAGGATACGCAGTATTTT
TRBD1 | TRBJ2-5 | TRBV28 | - | CASSTRDRYQETQYF | TGTGCCAGCAGCACCAGGGACAGATATCAAGAGACCCAGTACTTC
TRBD1 | TRBJ1-2 | TRBV18 | - | CASSPGQGDYGYTF | TGTGCCAGCTCACCAGGACAGGGGGACTATGGCTACACCTTC
TRBD1 | TRBJ2-7 | TRBV10-3 | - | CAIRGRSQTEQYF | TGTGCCATTAGGGGGCGCTCACAAACGGAGCAGTACTTC
- | TRBJ2-3 | TRBV25-1 | - | CASSESSGDTQYF | TGTGCCAGCAGTGAATCCTCCGGAGATACGCAGTATTTT
- | TRBJ2-1 | TRBV27 | - | CASSSGRYNEQFF | TGTGCCAGCAGTTCCGGCCGTTACAATGAGCAGTTCTTC
TRBD1 | TRBJ2-3 | TRBV7-6 | - | CASSDQGVGGTQYF | TGTGCCAGCAGTGACCAGGGGGTAGGGGGTACGCAGTATTTT
TRBD1 | TRBJ2-1 | TRBV5-6 | - | CASSYRGGSEQFF | TGTGCCAGCAGCTACAGGGGTGGGAGTGAGCAGTTCTTC
TRBD1 | TRBJ1-5 | TRBV27 | once | CASSSNSGQGSNQPQHF | TGTGCCAGCAGTTCAAACTCGGGACAGGGAAGCAATCAGCCCCAGCATTTT
TRBD1 | TRBJ2-4 | TRBV7-9 | - | CASSLTGGLNIQYF | TGTGCCAGCAGCTTAACAGGGGGTTTGAACATTCAGTACTTC
TRBD1 | TRBJ2-7 | TRBV19 | - | CASSIWDRGYEQYF | TGTGCCAGTAGTATTTGGGACAGGGGCTACGAGCAGTACTTC
- | TRBJ2-1 | TRBV7-2 | - | CASSSPTGPYNEQFF | TGTGCCAGCAGCTCACCGACAGGTCCCTACAATGAGCAGTTCTTC
- | TRBJ2-7 | TRBV7-3 | - | CASSVSGVVREQYF | TGTGCCAGCAGCGTCTCAGGGGTTGTGAGGGAGCAGTACTTC
- | TRBJ1-6 | TRBV28 | - | CASSQQGTSLHF | TGTGCCAGCAGTCAACAGGGCACTTCCCTCCACTTT
- | TRBJ2-1 | TRBV5-5 | once | CASSFGGTSSYNGQFF | TGTGCCAGCAGTTTTGGGGGCACGAGCTCCTACAATGGGCAGTTCTTC
- | TRBJ1-2 | TRBV30 | - | CAWSVGGGGGYTF | TGTGCCTGGAGTGTTGGTGGGGGTGGTGGCTACACCTTC
TRBD2 | TRBJ2-5 | TRBV7-7 | - | CASSGGSGKGETQYF | TGTGCCAGCAGTGGCGGGAGCGGGAAGGGAGAGACCCAGTACTTC
TRBD2 | TRBJ2-5 | TRBV5-4 | - | CASSFLGGGLGETQYF | TGTGCCAGCAGCTTTCTAGGCGGGGGTCTCGGAGAGACCCAGTACTTC
- | TRBJ2-3 | TRBV27 | - | CASTPSTDVIAQYF | TGTGCCAGCACCCCATCGACGGACGTGATCGCGCAGTATTTT
- | TRBJ2-2 | TRBV4-3 | - | CASSQDPAGRAGELFF | TGCGCCAGCAGCCAAGACCCGGCAGGGCGGGCCGGGGAGCTGTTTTTT
TRBD1 | TRBJ1-1 | TRBV5-4 | - | CASSSTGGGGYMNTEAFF | TGTGCCAGCAGCTCCACAGGAGGGGGCGGATACATGAACACTGAAGCTTTCTTT
TRBD1 | TRBJ2-5 | TRBV7-2 | - | CASSSYSTGSETQYF | TGTGCCAGCAGCTCGTACTCGACAGGGTCAGAGACCCAGTACTTC